Presented here are 18 T cell receptor beta chains from one specimen sequenced in a study of CD8 T cells in Susac syndrome. RNA was extracted with the RNeasy kit, and a quantity of 0.5 to 1 ug was reverse transcribed using random hexamers. TCRdb used MiXCR to reprocess the immunoSEQ multiplex PCR reads, holding one entry per CDR3 protein. The profile shows roughly 84,000 distinct CDR3 sequences, roughly 96% of them singletons. The sequenced material came from CD8+ T cells from PBMCs. The receptors shown here come from a human donor with Susac syndrome.

The chain joins TRBV24-1 to TRBJ2-1; 8 bases fit TRBD1. The V and J ends lost 5 bases and 8 bases, in that order; junction bases with no gene match: 16. Looked up from germline, CDR1 is KGHDR and CDR2 is SFDVKD. The CDR3 is made up of 17 amino acids. DNA for the CDR3: TGTGCCACCAGTGCCCCTAGGGCCAGGGGGCTCGGGGATGAGCAGTTCTTC. Translated: CATSAPRARGLGDEQFF.

This clonotype appeared once. The CDR3 spells CASSQDGGYSPLHF. CDR3 DNA sequence: TGCGCCAGCAGCCAAGACGGGGGGTATTCACCCCTCCACTTT. The rearrangement joins TRBV4-3 to TRBJ1-6; D possibly corresponds to TRBD1 (5 bases). Germline values: CDR1 LGHNA, CDR2 YSLEER. V lost 0 bases, J lost 8 bases, and 8 bases lay in between. CDR3 size: 14 residues.

The chain couples TRBV5-1 to TRBJ1-1; D gene unclear. Germline V CDR1 and CDR2: SGHRS, YFSETQ. V was cut by 0 bases and J by 7 bases, with 10 bases left in between. The CDR3 length is 13 residues. The CDR3 here is CASSLGIPYEAFF. As DNA, the CDR3 is TGCGCCAGCAGCTTGGGGATCCCATATGAAGCTTTCTTT.

CDR3: CASSQDRVGHLGDTQYF. The CDR3 nucleotides are TGTGCCAGCAGCCAAGATCGCGTGGGACACCTTGGCGATACGCAGTATTTT. The rearrangement joins TRBV4-2 to TRBJ2-3; perhaps TRBD1 as D (6 bases). CDR3 length: 17 residues. Germline V gives CDR1 LGHNA, CDR2 YNFKEQ. The V and J ends lost 0 bases and 6 bases respectively, with 19 bases between them.

The rearrangement links TRBV30 to TRBJ2-7; D ambiguous. The CDR3 loop spans 11 amino acids. Germline V lookup: CDR1 GTSNPN, CDR2 SVGIG (reference sequence). Trimming took off 3 bases at V and 7 bases at J, with 10 bases between the two ends. CDR3 DNA sequence: TGTGCCTGGAGGGCTAAGGCGGAGCAGTACTTC. As protein: CAWRAKAEQYF.

The chain employs TRBV29-1 and TRBJ2-5; 11 bases are a match to TRBD2. CDR3 size: 13 residues. CDR1 and CDR2 from the germline V gene are SQVTM and ANQGSEA. After removal of 7 bases from V and 3 bases from J, the junction contained 4 bases not matched to a gene. CDR3: CSANSGREETQYF. Here the CDR3 DNA reads TGCAGCGCCAATAGCGGGAGGGAAGAGACCCAGTACTTC.

J is TRBJ2-6 and V is TRBV6-1; 7 positions agree with TRBD1. CDR1 is MNHNS and CDR2 is SASEGT in the germline V gene. The V and J ends lost 5 bases and 0 bases, in that order; junction bases with no gene match: 7. The CDR3 length is 17 residues. The CDR3 bases are TGTGCCAGCAGTCCTTGGACAGGCTTCTCTGGGGCCAACGTCCTGACTTTC. Protein: CASSPWTGFSGANVLTF.

The V gene is TRBV28, the J gene TRBJ2-1, with TRBD2 as a possible D gene (5 bases). V was trimmed by 3 bases and J by 0 bases, leaving 6 bases between them. Germline V lookup: CDR1 MDHEN, CDR2 SYDVKM. This CDR3 has 14 amino acids. In DNA form, the CDR3 reads TGTGCCAGCAGTTTTGCGGGCTCCTACAATGAGCAGTTCTTC. Translated, it gives CASSFAGSYNEQFF.

This clonotype was seen just once. The genes are TRBV29-1 and TRBJ1-2; TRBD1 aligns across 8 bases. This CDR3 comprises 13 residues. Germline CDR1 reads SQVTM; CDR2 reads ANQGSEA. Trimming took 0 bases from V and 6 from J; bases not matched to a gene: 3. The CDR3 here is CSVEDGRGHGYTF. CDR3 coding DNA: TGCAGCGTTGAAGACGGCAGGGGGCATGGCTACACCTTC.

This CDR3 reads CSGETGSNEQFF. As DNA, the CDR3 is TGCAGCGGAGAGACAGGGTCCAATGAGCAGTTCTTC. The V gene is TRBV29-1, the J gene TRBJ2-1; 7 positions match TRBD1. The CDR3 length is 12 residues. V shed 7 bases, J shed 6 bases, and the junction held 6 bases outside the gene matches. Germline V gives CDR1 SQVTM, CDR2 ANQGSEA.

The rearrangement links TRBV29-1 to TRBJ1-2, with a weak D call TRBD1 (6 bases). The CDR3 spans 15 residues. The germline V gene encodes CDR1 SQVTM and CDR2 ANQGSEA. V lost 6 bases and J 4 bases, leaving 21 bases between the germline ends. The CDR3 nucleotides are TGCAGCGTCGACGAAGGGGGGACCGACGCCTATGGCTACACCTTC. Its protein is CSVDEGGTDAYGYTF.

The chain couples TRBV28 to TRBJ2-1; 10 bases align to TRBD2. Germline CDR1 and CDR2: MDHEN and SYDVKM. V dropped 5 bases and J dropped 4; count of bases not matched to a gene: 11. The CDR3 loop spans 17 amino acids. The CDR3 reads CASSPLPTSGNYNEQFF. For the CDR3, the DNA is TGTGCCAGCAGTCCCCTCCCAACTAGCGGGAATTACAATGAGCAGTTCTTC. The full variable domain, with the rest looked up from reference TRBV28 and TRBJ2-1, is DVKVTQSSRYLVKRTGEKVFLECVQDMDHENMFWYRQDPGLGLRLIYFSYDVKMKEKGDIPEGYSVSREKKERFSLILESASTNQTSMYLCASSPLPTSGNYNEQFFGPGTRLTVL.

This rearrangement joins TRBV3-1 to TRBJ2-1, with 9 bases lining up with TRBD2. Trimming removed 0 bases from V and 7 bases from J; junction bases left unmatched: 10. Germline assignment: CDR1 LGHDT and CDR2 YNNKEL (reference sequence). The CDR3 sequence is 17 residues long. The CDR3 protein is CASSQEFLAGIGNEQFF. CDR3 DNA sequence: TGTGCCAGCAGCCAAGAGTTCCTAGCGGGAATCGGAAATGAGCAGTTCTTC.

This chain uses TRBV24-1 with TRBJ2-7; no clear D gene. V lost 9 bases to trimming and J lost 3 bases, with 8 bases between them. CDR1 is KGHDR and CDR2 is SFDVKD in the germline V gene. This CDR3 comprises 11 residues. The CDR3 loop is CATSGGYEQYF. The CDR3 DNA is TGTGCCACCTCGGGCGGCTACGAGCAGTACTTC.

This chain joins TRBV4-1 and TRBJ2-3; D ambiguous. Per germline, CDR1 MGHRA and CDR2 YSYEKL. The CDR3 spans 17 residues. Deletions cut 2 bases from V and 0 bases from J, with 15 bases between. The CDR3 loop is CASSQSPLRPSTDTQYF. CDR3 nucleotide sequence: TGCGCCAGCAGCCAATCCCCCTTGCGGCCTAGCACAGATACGCAGTATTTT.

CDR3 in amino acids: CSVIGGEQYF. CDR3 bases: TGCAGCGTTATCGGTGGCGAGCAGTACTTC. The chain has TRBV29-1 and TRBJ2-7; D is uncertain. The CDR3 extends over 10 amino acids. V was trimmed by 5 bases and J by 6 bases, leaving 8 bases between them. Germline values: CDR1 SQVTM, CDR2 ANQGSEA.

This chain joins TRBV4-3 and TRBJ1-2, with 11 bases fitting TRBD1. The ends lost 3 bases at V and 5 bases at J; junction bases unmatched: 8. CDR3 size: 16 residues. Germline loops: CDR1 LGHNA, CDR2 YSLEER. The CDR3 protein is CASSQTGTGGGYGYTF. The CDR3 DNA reads TGCGCCAGCAGCCAGACCGGGACAGGGGGTGGTTATGGCTACACCTTC.

This chain uses TRBV29-1 with TRBJ2-5; TRBD1 aligns across 10 bases. Germline trimming cut 0 bases from V and 1 base from J; bases unmatched to any gene: 8. Germline assignment: CDR1 SQVTM and CDR2 ANQGSEA. The CDR3 is 17 amino acids. The CDR3 DNA reads TGCAGCGTTGAAGATCCTCGCCGGGACAGGGGCCAAGAGACCCAGTACTTC. This sequence encodes CSVEDPRRDRGQETQYF.